This entry lists 6 T cell receptor beta chains sequenced from one sample in a study of blood T cell repertoires in COVID-19. Clones were sequenced by immunoSEQ multiplex PCR, and TCRdb holds only the in-frame ones, with some missing. The repertoire holds around 45,000 clones, with around 86% as singletons. Sequencing used peripheral blood. The receptors here all came from a man in his sixties with active or convalescent COVID-19.

The chain has TRBV9 and TRBJ2-2, with D possibly matching TRBD1 (7 bases). Germline assignment: CDR1 SGDLS and CDR2 YYNGEE. The CDR3 has 17 amino acids. The V and J ends lost 6 bases and 1 base respectively, with 19 bases between them. CDR3 nucleotides: TGTGCCAGCAACTACCAGCCAGGGGGGCAGAACACCGGGGAGCTGTTTTTT. It specifies CASNYQPGGQNTGELFF.

V gene TRBV29-1 combines with J gene TRBJ1-2; TRBD1 matches 8 bases. Germline V lookup: CDR1 SQVTM, CDR2 ANQGSEA. The CDR3 length is 12 residues. After removal of 8 bases from V and 3 bases from J, the junction contained 5 bases not matched to a gene. The CDR3 sequence: CSLTQGDYGYTF. CDR3 nucleotide sequence: TGCAGCCTAACACAGGGGGACTATGGCTACACCTTC.

This clone has just one count. V and J are TRBV7-6 and TRBJ2-2, with D perhaps matching TRBD1 (5 bases). The ends were cut back, 0 bases at V and 0 bases at J, with 5 bases in the middle. The CDR3 covers 15 residues. Germline CDR1 is SGHVS and CDR2 is FNYEAQ. In DNA, the CDR3 is TGTGCCAGCAGCTTAGCGACAGCGAACACCGGGGAGCTGTTTTTT. Its protein product is CASSLATANTGELFF.

The rearrangement uses TRBV29-1 and TRBJ1-3; unclear D gene. Trimming pared 4 bases from V and 2 bases from J, leaving 12 bases between. Germline V gene data show CDR1 as SQVTM and CDR2 as ANQGSEA. This CDR3 has 14 residues. CDR3 sequence: CSVVPQAAGNTIYF. The CDR3 bases are TGCAGCGTTGTCCCTCAAGCCGCTGGAAACACCATATATTTT.

This chain connects TRBV30 to TRBJ1-6, with D tentatively TRBD1 (6 bases). Germline V CDR1 and CDR2: GTSNPN, SVGIG (reference sequence). CDR3 length: 15 amino acids. V was pared by 4 bases and J by 4 bases, with 14 bases between. The CDR3 region is CAWNPGVFYNSPLHF. In DNA, the CDR3 is TGTGCCTGGAACCCAGGGGTATTTTATAATTCACCCCTCCACTTT.

The chain combines TRBV11-2 with TRBJ1-2, with D perhaps matching TRBD1 (6 bases). The CDR3 loop spans 14 amino acids. The germline V gene has CDR1 SGHAT and CDR2 FQNNGV. V gave up 3 bases and J gave up 3 bases, with 11 bases separating them. CDR3 protein: CASSFSAGDYGYTF. The CDR3 coding sequence is TGTGCCAGCAGCTTTAGTGCAGGGGACTATGGCTACACCTTC.